Listed here are 9 T cell receptor beta chains from one sample, sequenced in a study of blood T cells in healthy people across ages. With a J-beta primer mix and a sample-barcoded 5' primer, a second PCR ran 7 to 11 cycles. TCRdb re-called the 5' RACE reads with MiXCR, one entry per CDR3 protein. The sample consists of 500,000 to 650,000 distinct CDR3 sequences, 27% of them appearing once. This sample was shared with a second study, whose subject was T cells of mothers and their children.

Sequencing was carried out using blood. The source is a boy aged 2-15 years in good health.

The CDR3 DNA follows: TGTGCCAGCAGCTTAGGCACAGGGGGCGCGAAGCAGTACTTC. Encoded protein: CASSLGTGGAKQYF. The V call is TRBV7-9, the J call TRBJ2-7, with TRBD1 matching over 9 bases. CDR1 SEHNR and CDR2 FQNEAQ come from the germline V gene (reference sequence). The CDR3 sequence is 14 residues long. V shed 1 base, J shed 8 bases, and the junction held 6 bases outside the gene matches.

V and J are TRBV7-2 and TRBJ1-2; the D gene is possibly TRBD1 (5 bases). Per germline, CDR1 SGHTA and CDR2 FQGNSA. The CDR3 runs 14 residues. V lost 8 bases and J 4 bases, leaving 17 bases between the germline ends. The CDR3 bases are TGTGCCAGCTCGGCCAGGGCCGATGGCTATGGCTACACCTTC. Translated: CASSARADGYGYTF.

This chain joins TRBV20-1 and TRBJ2-3; D is perhaps TRBD2 (6 bases). V was clipped by 6 bases and J by 5 bases, with 21 bases between them. Germline CDR1 reads DFQATT; CDR2 reads SNEGSKA (reference sequence). The CDR3 is 15 amino acids. The CDR3 DNA follows: TGCAGTGCCGAGCCCTTCGGGAGTGGAAAAGATACGCAGTATTTT. Its translation is CSAEPFGSGKDTQYF.

The table lists this clonotype with a few counts. The chain uses TRBV12-5 and TRBJ2-7; 8 nucleotides agree with TRBD2. The V gene's germline CDR1 is LGHNT and CDR2 FRNRAP. J was trimmed by 7 bases and V by 5 bases; bases with no gene match: 4. The CDR3 contains 12 residues. The CDR3 loop is CASGGLAGEQYF. In DNA, the CDR3 is TGTGCTAGTGGTGGTCTAGCGGGTGAGCAGTACTTC.

This clonotype occurred a few times. This chain joins TRBV29-1 and TRBJ2-5; D ambiguous. TRBJ2-1 matches the DNA end more closely, so the J call is doubtful. The CDR3 extends over 16 amino acids. Per germline, CDR1 SQVTM and CDR2 ANQGSEA. The CDR3 DNA sequence: TGCAGCGTTGAAACGGTAGCACTGGGCCCTTACAATGAGCAGTTCTTC. Protein product: CSVETVALGPYNEQFF.

This clonotype has at least ten counts. The J gene is TRBJ1-2, the V gene TRBV3-1, with 7 bases matching TRBD1. The ends lost 0 bases at V and 8 bases at J; junction bases unmatched: 3. Germline V gene lookup returns CDR1 LGHDT and CDR2 YNNKEL (reference sequence). This CDR3 comprises 13 residues. The CDR3 spells CASSQENRGGYTF. The CDR3 nucleotides are TGTGCCAGCAGCCAAGAAAACAGGGGAGGCTACACCTTC.

This clonotype appeared a few times. V is TRBV27 and J is TRBJ1-5; maybe TRBD1 (6 bases). This CDR3 is built from 14 residues. Germline V gene sequence: CDR1 MNHEY, CDR2 SMNVEV (reference sequence). The V gene lost 5 bases and the J gene lost 2 bases, with 10 bases spanning the gap. CDR3 sequence: CASSRRQGNQPQHF. The CDR3 nucleotides read TGTGCCAGCAGTCGGAGACAGGGCAATCAGCCCCAGCATTTT.

A few counts support this clonotype. The chain links TRBV12-3 or TRBV12-4 to TRBJ1-6; 10 bases agree with TRBD1. CDR3 length: 16 residues. V lost 3 bases and J lost 7; bases outside the gene matches: 6. This CDR3 is CASSFWGTGVNSPLHF. The CDR3 DNA reads TGTGCCAGCAGTTTTTGGGGGACAGGGGTGAATTCACCCCTCCACTTT.

The table lists this clonotype with many counts. The chain recombines TRBV10-3 with TRBJ2-5; TRBD2 agrees at 7 bases. This CDR3 contains 14 residues. Trimming cost V 3 bases and J 1 base; bases outside gene matches: 2. CDR1 ENHRY and CDR2 SYGVKD come from the germline V gene. CDR3 in DNA: TGTGCCATCAGTGAAGCGGGGCTCCAAGAGACCCAGTACTTC. Translation gives CAISEAGLQETQYF.